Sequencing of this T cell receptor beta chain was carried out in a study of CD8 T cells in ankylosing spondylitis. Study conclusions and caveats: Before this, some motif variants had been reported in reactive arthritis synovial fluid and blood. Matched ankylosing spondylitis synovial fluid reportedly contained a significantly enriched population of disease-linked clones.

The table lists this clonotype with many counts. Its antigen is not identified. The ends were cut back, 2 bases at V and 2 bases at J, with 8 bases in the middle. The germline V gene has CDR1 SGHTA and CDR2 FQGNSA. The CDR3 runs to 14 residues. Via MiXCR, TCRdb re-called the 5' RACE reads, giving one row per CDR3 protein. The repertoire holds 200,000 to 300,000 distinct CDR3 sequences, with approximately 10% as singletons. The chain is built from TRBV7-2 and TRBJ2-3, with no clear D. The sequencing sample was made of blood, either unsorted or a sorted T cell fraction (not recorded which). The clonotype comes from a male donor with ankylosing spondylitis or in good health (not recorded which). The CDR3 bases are TGTGCCAGCAGCTTAAGGTTCCACACAGATACGCAGTATTTT. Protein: CASSLRFHTDTQYF.